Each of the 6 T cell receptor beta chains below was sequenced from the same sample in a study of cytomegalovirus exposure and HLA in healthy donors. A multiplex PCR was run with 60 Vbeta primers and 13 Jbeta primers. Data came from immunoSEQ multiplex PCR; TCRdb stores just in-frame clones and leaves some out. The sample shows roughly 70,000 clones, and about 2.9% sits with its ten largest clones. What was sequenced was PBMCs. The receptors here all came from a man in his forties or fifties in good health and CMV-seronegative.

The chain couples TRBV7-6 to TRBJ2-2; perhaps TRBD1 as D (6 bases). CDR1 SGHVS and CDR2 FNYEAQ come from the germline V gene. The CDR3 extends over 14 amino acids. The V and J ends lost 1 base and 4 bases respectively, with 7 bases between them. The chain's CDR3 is CASSLGRGTGELFF. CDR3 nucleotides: TGTGCCAGCAGCTTAGGCAGGGGCACCGGGGAGCTGTTTTTT.

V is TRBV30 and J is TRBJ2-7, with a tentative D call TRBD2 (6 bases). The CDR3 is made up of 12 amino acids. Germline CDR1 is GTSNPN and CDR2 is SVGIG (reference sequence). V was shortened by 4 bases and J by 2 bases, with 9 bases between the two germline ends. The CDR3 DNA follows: TGTGCCTGGACCGGCGGGACCTACGAGCAGTACTTC. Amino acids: CAWTGGTYEQYF.

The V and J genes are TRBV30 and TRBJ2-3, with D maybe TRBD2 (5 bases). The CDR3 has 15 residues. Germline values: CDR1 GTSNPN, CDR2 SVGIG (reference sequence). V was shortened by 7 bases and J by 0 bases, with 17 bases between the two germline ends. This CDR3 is CASTTGLASTDTQYF. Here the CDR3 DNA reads TGTGCCTCCACTACCGGGCTAGCAAGCACAGATACGCAGTATTTT.

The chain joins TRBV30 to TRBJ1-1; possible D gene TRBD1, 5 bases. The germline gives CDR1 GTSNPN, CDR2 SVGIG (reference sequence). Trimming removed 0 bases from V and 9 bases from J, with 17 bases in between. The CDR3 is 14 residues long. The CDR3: CAWSVGGSTTKAFF. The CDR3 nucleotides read TGTGCCTGGAGTGTGGGGGGTAGCACCACGAAAGCTTTCTTT.

The CDR3, as DNA: TGTGCCAGCAGCTTAGAGACAGCTGCTAACTATGGCTACACCTTC. Protein sequence: CASSLETAANYGYTF. V is TRBV11-2 and J is TRBJ1-2; D perhaps matches TRBD1 (5 bases). Per germline, CDR1 SGHAT and CDR2 FQNNGV. V lost 0 bases and J lost 0, with 8 bases in between. The CDR3 loop spans 15 amino acids.

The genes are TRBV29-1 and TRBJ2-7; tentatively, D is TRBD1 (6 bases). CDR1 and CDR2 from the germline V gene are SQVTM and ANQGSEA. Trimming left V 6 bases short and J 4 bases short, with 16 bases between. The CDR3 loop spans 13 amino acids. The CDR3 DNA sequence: TGCAGCGTGCAACAGGGATACCTTTACGAGCAGTACTTC. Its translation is CSVQQGYLYEQYF.